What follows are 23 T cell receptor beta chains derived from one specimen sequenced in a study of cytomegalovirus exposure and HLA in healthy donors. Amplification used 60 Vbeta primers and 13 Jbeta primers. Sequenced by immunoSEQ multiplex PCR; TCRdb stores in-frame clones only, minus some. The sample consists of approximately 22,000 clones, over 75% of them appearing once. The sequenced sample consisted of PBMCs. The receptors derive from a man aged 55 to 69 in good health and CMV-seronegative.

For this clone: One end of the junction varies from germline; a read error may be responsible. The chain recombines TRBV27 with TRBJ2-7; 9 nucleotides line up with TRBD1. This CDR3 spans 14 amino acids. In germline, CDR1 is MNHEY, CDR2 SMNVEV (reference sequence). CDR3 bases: TGTGCCAGCAGTCCAAGACAGGGGGTCCACGAGCAGTGCTTC. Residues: CASSPRQGVHEQCF.

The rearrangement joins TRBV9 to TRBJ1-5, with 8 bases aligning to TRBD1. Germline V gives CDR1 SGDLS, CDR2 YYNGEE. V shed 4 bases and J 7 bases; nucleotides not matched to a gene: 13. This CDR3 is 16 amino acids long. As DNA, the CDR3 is TGTGCCAGCAGCCCCACCGGACAGGGATGGGACCAGCCCCAGCATTTT. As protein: CASSPTGQGWDQPQHF.

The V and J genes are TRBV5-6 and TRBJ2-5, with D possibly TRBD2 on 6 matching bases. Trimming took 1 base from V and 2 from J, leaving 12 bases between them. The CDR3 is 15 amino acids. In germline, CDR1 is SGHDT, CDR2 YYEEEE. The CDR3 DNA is TGTGCCAGCAGCTTGAGGGCGGACTATCAAGAGACCCAGTACTTC. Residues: CASSLRADYQETQYF.

The CDR3: CASSPRGPVNTEAFF. DNA for the CDR3: TGTGCCAGCAGCCCCCGGGGTCCAGTGAACACTGAAGCTTTCTTT. The rearrangement links TRBV7-9 to TRBJ1-1, with D unclear. Germline assignment: CDR1 SEHNR and CDR2 FQNEAQ (reference sequence). The CDR3 consists of 15 residues. V lost 5 bases and J lost 0, with 13 bases in between.

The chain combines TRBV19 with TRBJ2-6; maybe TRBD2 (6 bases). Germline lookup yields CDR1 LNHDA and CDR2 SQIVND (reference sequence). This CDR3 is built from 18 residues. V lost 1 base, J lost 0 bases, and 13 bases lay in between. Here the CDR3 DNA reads TGTGCCAGTAGTATAGGGCGGGAACGAATCTCTGGGGCCAACGTCCTGACTTTC. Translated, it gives CASSIGRERISGANVLTF.

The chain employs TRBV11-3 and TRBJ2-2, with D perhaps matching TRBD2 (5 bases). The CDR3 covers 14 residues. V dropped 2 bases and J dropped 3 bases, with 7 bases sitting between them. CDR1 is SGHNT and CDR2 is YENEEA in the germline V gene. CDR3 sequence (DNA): TGTGCCAGCAGCTTACTAGCCTACACCGGGGAGCTGTTTTTT. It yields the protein CASSLLAYTGELFF.

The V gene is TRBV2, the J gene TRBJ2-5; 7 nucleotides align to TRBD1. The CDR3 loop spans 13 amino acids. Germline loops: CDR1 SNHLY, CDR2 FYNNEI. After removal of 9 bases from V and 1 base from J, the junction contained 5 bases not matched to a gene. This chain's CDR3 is CASRDSSQETQYF. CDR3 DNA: TGTGCCAGTAGGGACAGTAGCCAAGAGACCCAGTACTTC.

DNA of the CDR3: TGTGCCAGCAGCCGGACTATCTCCACCTACGAGCAGTACTTC. Translating gives CASSRTISTYEQYF. This chain joins TRBV7-2 and TRBJ2-5; D may be TRBD2 (6 bases). The end of the DNA aligns better with TRBJ2-7, so the J call may be wrong. This CDR3 has 14 residues. CDR1 and CDR2 from the germline V gene are SGHTA and FQGNSA.

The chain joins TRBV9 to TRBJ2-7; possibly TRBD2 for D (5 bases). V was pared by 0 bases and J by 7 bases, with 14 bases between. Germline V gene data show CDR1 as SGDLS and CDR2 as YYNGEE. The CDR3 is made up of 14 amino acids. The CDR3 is CASSVVERTLEQYF. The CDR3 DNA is TGTGCCAGCAGCGTAGTAGAACGGACTCTAGAGCAGTACTTC.

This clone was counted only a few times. CDR3 sequence (DNA): TGTGCCAGCAGCTTGGACAGGGGGGGCACTGAAGCTTTCTTT. This encodes CASSLDRGGTEAFF. The V and J genes are TRBV5-5 and TRBJ1-1; TRBD1 matches 8 bases. With V trimmed by 0 bases and J by 4 bases, 2 bases remained unmatched. CDR1 is SGHKS and CDR2 is YYEKEE in the germline V gene (reference sequence). The CDR3 is 14 amino acids.

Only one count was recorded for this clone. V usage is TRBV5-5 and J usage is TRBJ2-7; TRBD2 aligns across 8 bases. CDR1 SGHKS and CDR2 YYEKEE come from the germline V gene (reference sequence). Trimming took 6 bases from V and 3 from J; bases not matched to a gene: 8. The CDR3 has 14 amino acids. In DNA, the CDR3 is TGTGCCAGCAATCTAGCGGGCAAGAGCTACGAGCAGTACTTC. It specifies CASNLAGKSYEQYF.

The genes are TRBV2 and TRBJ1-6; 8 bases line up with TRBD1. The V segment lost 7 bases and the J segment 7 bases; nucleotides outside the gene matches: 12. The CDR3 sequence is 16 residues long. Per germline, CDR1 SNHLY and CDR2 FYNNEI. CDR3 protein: CASTPYQGAMNSPLHF. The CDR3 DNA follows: TGTGCCAGCACCCCATACCAGGGGGCGATGAATTCACCCCTCCACTTT.

Written as DNA, the CDR3 is TGTGCCAGCAGCCCACTGGGGGCTAGCGGACTCAATGAGCAGTTCTTC. Its translation is CASSPLGASGLNEQFF. The genes are TRBV5-6 and TRBJ2-1, with D possibly being TRBD2 (7 bases). The V end was cut by 4 bases, the J end by 6 bases, with 20 bases between. Germline V gives CDR1 SGHDT, CDR2 YYEEEE. The CDR3 runs to 16 residues.

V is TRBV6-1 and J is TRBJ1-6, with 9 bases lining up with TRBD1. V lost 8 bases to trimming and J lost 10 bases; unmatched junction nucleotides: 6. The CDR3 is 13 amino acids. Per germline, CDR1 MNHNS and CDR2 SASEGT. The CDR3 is CASGRDRDSPLHF. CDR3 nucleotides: TGTGCCAGCGGGCGGGACAGGGACTCACCCCTCCACTTT.

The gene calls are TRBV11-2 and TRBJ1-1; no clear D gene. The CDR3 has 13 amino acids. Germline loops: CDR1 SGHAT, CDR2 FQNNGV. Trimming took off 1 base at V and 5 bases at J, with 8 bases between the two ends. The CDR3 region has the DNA TGTGCCAGCAGCTTAGGGGCGCCAACTGAAGCTTTCTTT. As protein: CASSLGAPTEAFF.

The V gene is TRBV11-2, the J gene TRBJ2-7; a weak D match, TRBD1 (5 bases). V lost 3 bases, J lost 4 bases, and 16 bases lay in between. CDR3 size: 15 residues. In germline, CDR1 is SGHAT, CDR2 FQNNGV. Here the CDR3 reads CASSFSGSGAYEQYF. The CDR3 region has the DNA TGTGCCAGCAGCTTCTCAGGGTCTGGAGCATACGAGCAGTACTTC.

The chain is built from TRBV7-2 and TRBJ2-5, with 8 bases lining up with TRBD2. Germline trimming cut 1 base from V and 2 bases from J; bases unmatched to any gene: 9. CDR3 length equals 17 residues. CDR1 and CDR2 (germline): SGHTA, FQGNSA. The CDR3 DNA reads TGTGCCAGCAGCTTAGGGGGAAGGGCTAGCGGGCAAGAGACCCAGTACTTC. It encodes CASSLGGRASGQETQYF.

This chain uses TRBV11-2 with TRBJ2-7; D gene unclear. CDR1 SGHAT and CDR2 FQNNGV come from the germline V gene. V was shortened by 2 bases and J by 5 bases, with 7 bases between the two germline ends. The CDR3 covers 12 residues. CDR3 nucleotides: TGTGCCAGCAGCTTAACAAAGAACGAGCAGTACTTC. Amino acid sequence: CASSLTKNEQYF.

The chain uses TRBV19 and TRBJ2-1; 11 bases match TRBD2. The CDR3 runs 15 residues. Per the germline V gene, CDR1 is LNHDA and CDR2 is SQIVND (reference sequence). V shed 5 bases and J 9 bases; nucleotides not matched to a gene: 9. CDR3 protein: CASSSRLAGSGEQFF. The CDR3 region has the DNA TGTGCCAGTAGTTCAAGACTAGCGGGGTCAGGTGAGCAGTTCTTC.

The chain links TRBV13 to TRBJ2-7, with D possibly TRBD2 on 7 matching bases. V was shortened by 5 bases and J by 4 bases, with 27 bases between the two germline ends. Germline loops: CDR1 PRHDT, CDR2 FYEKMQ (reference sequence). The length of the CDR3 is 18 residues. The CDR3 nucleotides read TGTGCCAGCAGCCGAAGACGGGAGGCAGGGGCCGGGCGTTACGAGCAGTACTTC. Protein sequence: CASSRRREAGAGRYEQYF.

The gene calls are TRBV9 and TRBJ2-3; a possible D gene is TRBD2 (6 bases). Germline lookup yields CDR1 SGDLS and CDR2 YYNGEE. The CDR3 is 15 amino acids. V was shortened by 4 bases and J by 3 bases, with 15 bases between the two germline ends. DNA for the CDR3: TGTGCCAGCAGCCCGCTTTCGCGGGGTACAGATACGCAGTATTTT. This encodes CASSPLSRGTDTQYF.

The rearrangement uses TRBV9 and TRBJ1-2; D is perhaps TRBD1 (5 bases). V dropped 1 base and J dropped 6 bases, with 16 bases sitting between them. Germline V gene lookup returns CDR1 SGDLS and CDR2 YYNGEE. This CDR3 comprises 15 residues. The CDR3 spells CASSVTAGGRDGYTF. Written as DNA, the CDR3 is TGTGCCAGCAGCGTAACCGCCGGGGGTAGAGATGGCTACACCTTC.

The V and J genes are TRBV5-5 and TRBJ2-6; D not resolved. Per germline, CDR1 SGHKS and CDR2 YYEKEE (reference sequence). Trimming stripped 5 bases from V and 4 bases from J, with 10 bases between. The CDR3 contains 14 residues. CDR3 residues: CASSSAGGANVLTF. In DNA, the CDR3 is TGTGCCAGCAGTTCGGCCGGGGGGGCCAACGTCCTGACTTTC. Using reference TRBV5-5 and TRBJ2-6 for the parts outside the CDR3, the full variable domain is DAGVTQSPTHLIKTRGQQVTLRCSPISGHKSVSWYQQVLGQGPQFIFQYYEKEERGRGNFPDRFSARQFPNYSSELNVNALLLGDSALYLCASSSAGGANVLTFGAGSRLTVL.